These 24 T cell receptor beta chains were sequenced from one sample in a study of T cells in Graves' hyperthyroidism and ophthalmopathy. Researchers took RNA transcripts and amplified the TCR beta CDR3 regions from them. The HTBI primer set drove a first-round RT-PCR of the TCR CDR3. TCRdb called the multiplex PCR reads again in MiXCR, with one record for every CDR3 protein. The sample records 160,000 or so distinct CDR3 sequences, roughly 10% being singletons. The specimen sequenced was blood. The receptors shown here come from a young woman with Graves' hyperthyroidism that later progressed to Graves' ophthalmopathy.

This clonotype appeared many times. The chain links TRBV29-1 to TRBJ2-2, with D unclear. CDR3 size: 12 residues. The V end lost 3 bases, the J end lost 3 bases, and 5 bases lay between the germline ends. Germline V lookup: CDR1 SQVTM, CDR2 ANQGSEA. The DNA for the CDR3 is TGCAGCGTTGAGCCTCACACCGGGGAGCTGTTTTTT. It codes for CSVEPHTGELFF.

This clonotype was counted at least ten times. The rearrangement joins TRBV7-9 to TRBJ2-1; 8 bases are shared with TRBD2. The CDR3 covers 15 residues. The ends lost 5 bases at V and 3 bases at J; junction bases unmatched: 6. Looked up from germline, CDR1 is SEHNR and CDR2 is FQNEAQ (reference sequence). The CDR3 DNA reads as TGTGCCAGCAGCCCCCGAGCGGGAGTCTACAATGAGCAGTTCTTC. It yields the protein CASSPRAGVYNEQFF.

Ten or more counts support this clonotype. This chain uses TRBV2 with TRBJ1-2, with D possibly matching TRBD1 (6 bases). Deletions cut 5 bases from V and 6 bases from J, with 19 bases between. Germline V gene data show CDR1 as SNHLY and CDR2 as FYNNEI. The CDR3 extends over 15 amino acids. CDR3: CASSPTANRVNGYTF. The CDR3 DNA reads as TGTGCCAGCAGTCCAACAGCAAACAGGGTAAATGGCTACACCTTC. The full variable domain, completed using reference TRBV2 and TRBJ1-2, is EPEVTQTPSHQVTQMGQEVILRCVPISNHLYFYWYRQILGQKVEFLVSFYNNEISEKSEIFDDQFSVERPDGSNFTLKIRSTKLEDSAMYFCASSPTANRVNGYTFGSGTRLTVV.

This chain links TRBV11-2 with TRBJ2-5, with 7 bases fitting TRBD2. The junction had 7 bases not matched to a gene; V was cut back by 2 bases and J by 4 bases. CDR1 is SGHAT, CDR2 FQNNGV, per germline. The CDR3 runs to 15 residues. The CDR3 region has the DNA TGTGCCAGCAGCTTACTAGGCGGGAGCGGAGAGACCCAGTACTTC. Its translation is CASSLLGGSGETQYF.

This clonotype was observed at least ten times. The chain carries TRBV28 and TRBJ1-3; possible D gene TRBD1, 6 bases. In germline, CDR1 is MDHEN, CDR2 SYDVKM. The CDR3 covers 16 residues. Deletions cut 3 bases from V and 0 bases from J, with 12 bases between. This CDR3 is CASSFITGSSGNTIYF. The CDR3 coding sequence is TGTGCCAGCAGTTTTATTACAGGGAGCTCTGGAAACACCATATATTTT.

With regard to this clonotype: This sequence may be a read error, since a much larger clone differs from it by one base. The chain couples TRBV7-9 to TRBJ2-1, with TRBD2 matching 7 bases. The CDR3 sequence is 15 residues long. Germline V gene data show CDR1 as SEHNR and CDR2 as FQNEAQ (reference sequence). V dropped 2 bases and J dropped 10; count of bases not matched to a gene: 11. CDR3 sequence (DNA): TGTGCCAGCAGCTTATTGGGATATCGGGGGGACGAGCAGTTCTTC. Residues: CASSLLGYRGDEQFF.

The sample holds a few counts of this clonotype. The chain combines TRBV5-1 with TRBJ1-6, with a tentative D call TRBD1 (6 bases). Deletions cut 2 bases from V and 10 bases from J, with 16 bases between. Germline V gene sequence: CDR1 SGHRS, CDR2 YFSETQ. This CDR3 has 15 amino acids. CDR3 residues: CASSLQGSKHSPLHF. The CDR3 DNA sequence: TGCGCCAGCAGCTTACAGGGTTCTAAGCACTCACCCCTCCACTTT.

In this sample, this clonotype turned up many times. The V gene is TRBV18, the J gene TRBJ1-1; D gene unclear. V was trimmed by 6 bases and J by 5 bases, leaving 13 bases between them. Germline values: CDR1 KGHSH, CDR2 LQKENI. This CDR3 spans 13 amino acids. The CDR3 loop reads CASSRGMRTEAFF. CDR3 nucleotide sequence: TGTGCCAGCTCGCGAGGGATGCGTACTGAAGCTTTCTTT.

This clonotype has ten or more counts. A clone one base away is much larger, so this may be a read error. This chain uses TRBV12-3 or TRBV12-4 with TRBJ1-1; D is perhaps TRBD1 (5 bases). The CDR3 runs 13 residues. V gave up 8 bases and J gave up 0 bases, with 10 bases separating them. The CDR3 DNA follows: TGTGCCAGCTGGAACAGGATGAACACTGAAGCTTTCTTT. Residues: CASWNRMNTEAFF.

This clonotype was observed at least ten times. The CDR3 nucleotides read TGTGCCAGCAGTTCCTTACTAGCGGGGCCGAACACCGGGGAGCTGTTTTTT. Encoded protein: CASSSLLAGPNTGELFF. This rearrangement joins TRBV28 to TRBJ2-2; TRBD2 agrees at 10 bases. Germline V lookup: CDR1 MDHEN, CDR2 SYDVKM. The length of the CDR3 is 17 residues. Losses at the gene ends were 4 bases for V and 0 bases for J; bases not matched to a gene: 5.

This clonotype was detected only a few times. This sequence joins TRBV5-6 and TRBJ2-3, with 13 positions matching TRBD2. Germline V lookup: CDR1 SGHDT, CDR2 YYEEEE. The CDR3 runs 17 residues. V trimming: 1 base; J trimming: 5 bases; junction bases outside the gene matches: 7. The CDR3 spells CASSLLRLAGGVDTQYF. As DNA, the CDR3 is TGTGCCAGCAGCTTGCTCCGACTAGCGGGAGGTGTAGATACGCAGTATTTT.

At least ten counts were recorded for this clonotype. The V gene is TRBV6-5, the J gene TRBJ1-1; D gene ambiguous. V was trimmed by 0 bases and J by 11 bases, leaving 19 bases between them. CDR1 and CDR2 (germline): MNHEY, SVGAGI. The CDR3 length is 15 residues. The CDR3 region is CASSYSPGTLPGAFF. In DNA, the CDR3 is TGTGCCAGCAGTTACTCACCGGGAACCCTCCCGGGGGCTTTCTTT.

This clonotype was seen ten or more times. V and J are TRBV20-1 and TRBJ2-5, with 8 bases lining up with TRBD1. CDR1 DFQATT and CDR2 SNEGSKA come from the germline V gene (reference sequence). Unmatched junction bases numbered 5, after V lost 4 bases and J lost 7 bases. The CDR3 is 12 residues long. In DNA, the CDR3 is TGCAGTGCTACGGGACAGGCGGGGACCCAGTACTTC. This encodes CSATGQAGTQYF.

The V and J genes are TRBV28 and TRBJ2-7; no clear D gene. The CDR3 contains 12 residues. Germline loops: CDR1 MDHEN, CDR2 SYDVKM. Trimming left V 1 base short and J 7 bases short, with 8 bases between. The CDR3 is CASSLSGREQYF. In nucleotides, the CDR3 is TGTGCCAGCAGTTTATCCGGTCGGGAGCAGTACTTC. Combining the CDR3 with reference TRBV28 and TRBJ2-7 gives the whole variable domain DVKVTQSSRYLVKRTGEKVFLECVQDMDHENMFWYRQDPGLGLRLIYFSYDVKMKEKGDIPEGYSVSREKKERFSLILESASTNQTSMYLCASSLSGREQYFGPGTRLTVT.

This clonotype came up many times. The J gene is TRBJ2-5, the V gene TRBV13; 10 bases are shared with TRBD2. The J segment lost 5 bases and the V segment lost 1 base, leaving 10 bases of the junction unmatched. CDR3 length: 17 residues. Germline V lookup: CDR1 PRHDT, CDR2 FYEKMQ (reference sequence). Here the CDR3 DNA reads TGTGCCAGCAGCTTAGAGGGTACTAGCGGGAAGACGGAGACCCAGTACTTC. It translates to CASSLEGTSGKTETQYF.

The chain employs TRBV28 and TRBJ1-5; 8 positions match TRBD1. In germline, CDR1 is MDHEN, CDR2 SYDVKM. The CDR3 is made up of 16 amino acids. J gave up 4 bases and V 3 bases, and 8 bases lay outside the gene matches. The CDR3 nucleotides read TGTGCCAGCAGTTTTCCGGGACAGGACATAAATCAGCCCCAGCATTTT. This translates into CASSFPGQDINQPQHF.

V is TRBV5-6 and J is TRBJ1-6; unclear D gene. The CDR3 has 15 residues. Germline V lookup: CDR1 SGHDT, CDR2 YYEEEE. Trimming took off 1 base at V and 7 bases at J, with 12 bases between the two ends. The CDR3 spells CASSLSSGFNSPLHF. CDR3 sequence (DNA): TGTGCCAGCAGCTTGAGTAGCGGGTTCAATTCACCCCTCCACTTT.

Many counts were recorded for this clonotype. The genes are TRBV7-9 and TRBJ1-2, with a tentative D call TRBD1 (6 bases). The CDR3 covers 18 residues. Germline loops: CDR1 SEHNR, CDR2 FQNEAQ (reference sequence). The V end was cut by 0 bases, the J end by 4 bases, with 21 bases between. CDR3 bases: TGTGCCAGCAGCTTAGCAGGGGGAGGTTCCCTTGAAGGCTATGGCTACACCTTC. As protein: CASSLAGGGSLEGYGYTF.

In this sample, this clonotype turned up many times. In DNA, the CDR3 is TGTGCCAGCAGCCCACAGGGCTCGAACACTGAAGCTTTCTTT. This gives the protein CASSPQGSNTEAFF. J is TRBJ1-1 and V is TRBV7-9, with D possibly being TRBD1 (6 bases). The germline CDR1 and CDR2 sequences are SEHNR and FQNEAQ (reference sequence). The CDR3 runs to 14 residues. The V end lost 5 bases, the J end lost 1 base, and 11 bases lay between the germline ends.

This clonotype was counted many times. The V call is TRBV11-1, the J call TRBJ1-6; 9 bases map to TRBD1. V lost 6 bases and J lost 5; bases outside the gene matches: 5. CDR1 and CDR2 (germline): SGHAT, FQDESV (reference sequence). The CDR3 spans 15 residues. CDR3 protein: CASRRDRENNSPLHF. As DNA, the CDR3 is TGTGCCAGCAGACGGGACAGGGAGAATAATTCACCCCTCCACTTT.

This clonotype was recorded at least ten times. The V call is TRBV3-1, the J call TRBJ1-1, with a possible D match to TRBD1 (6 bases). V lost 4 bases to trimming and J lost 6 bases, with 12 bases between them. Germline loops: CDR1 LGHDT, CDR2 YNNKEL (reference sequence). There are 13 residues in the CDR3. CDR3 loop: CASSRTDRAEAFF. The CDR3 region has the DNA TGTGCCAGCAGCCGGACAGATCGGGCTGAAGCTTTCTTT.

This clonotype was picked up many times. The chain combines TRBV12-3 or TRBV12-4 with TRBJ2-3, with 7 positions matching TRBD2. This CDR3 contains 17 residues. Trimming at V came to 5 bases and at J to 3 bases, leaving 14 bases not matched to a gene. The CDR3 coding sequence is TGTGCCAGCAGTGGGGGGGACTTCTTCGCCCGGACAGATACGCAGTATTTT. This translates into CASSGGDFFARTDTQYF.

This clonotype was observed at least ten times. The genes are TRBV20-1 and TRBJ2-6, with D perhaps TRBD1 or TRBD2 (5 bases each). This CDR3 region has 15 residues. The germline V and J ends were trimmed by 0 bases and 4 bases, with 10 bases remaining between them. The germline CDR1 and CDR2 sequences are DFQATT and SNEGSKA (reference sequence). CDR3 loop: CSARDVGAGANVLTF. CDR3 DNA: TGCAGTGCTAGAGATGTCGGGGCCGGGGCCAACGTCCTGACTTTC.

There are a few counts of this clonotype. V usage is TRBV4-1 and J usage is TRBJ2-1; no reliable D call. Germline V gene sequence: CDR1 MGHRA, CDR2 YSYEKL. The CDR3 runs 13 residues. V lost 1 base, J lost 8 bases, and 9 bases lay in between. CDR3: CASSQVQSYEQFF. The CDR3 coding sequence is TGCGCCAGCAGCCAAGTACAGAGCTATGAGCAGTTCTTC.